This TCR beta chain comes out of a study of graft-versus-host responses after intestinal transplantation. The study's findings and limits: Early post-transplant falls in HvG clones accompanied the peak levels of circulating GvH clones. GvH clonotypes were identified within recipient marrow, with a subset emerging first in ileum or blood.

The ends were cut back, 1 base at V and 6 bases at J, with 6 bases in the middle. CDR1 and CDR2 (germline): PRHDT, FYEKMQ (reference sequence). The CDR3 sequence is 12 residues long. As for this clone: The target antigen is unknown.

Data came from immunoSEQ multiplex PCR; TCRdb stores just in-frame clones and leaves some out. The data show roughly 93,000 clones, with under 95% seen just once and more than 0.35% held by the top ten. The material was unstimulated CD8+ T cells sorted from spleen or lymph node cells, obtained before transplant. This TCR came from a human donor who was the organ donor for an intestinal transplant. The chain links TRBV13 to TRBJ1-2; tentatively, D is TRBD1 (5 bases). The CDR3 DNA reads TGTGCCAGCAGCTTAGTAGGGGATGGCTACACCTTC. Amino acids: CASSLVGDGYTF.